The 27 T cell receptor beta chains reported below all come from one sample, sequenced in a study of blood T cell repertoires in COVID-19. Libraries were prepared by immunoSEQ multiplex PCR; TCRdb keeps only in-frame clonotypes and omits some of them. The sample holds fewer than 350,000 clones; 75% to 90% are singletons and the top ten take over 8%. The sample was PBMCs or T cells enriched from blood (not recorded which). Receptors originate from a woman in her 40s who had recovered from COVID-19.

The chain recombines TRBV11-3 with TRBJ2-5; 8 bases match TRBD2. J gave up 5 bases and V 2 bases, and 7 bases lay outside the gene matches. The germline gives CDR1 SGHNT, CDR2 YENEEA. The CDR3 totals 15 residues. This CDR3 is CASSLLGGGAETQYF. Here the CDR3 DNA reads TGTGCCAGCAGCTTACTCGGGGGGGGCGCTGAGACCCAGTACTTC.

This clone showed up just a few times. The chain recombines TRBV4-1 with TRBJ1-1, with a possible D match to TRBD1 (5 bases). CDR3 length equals 15 residues. The V and J ends lost 3 bases and 0 bases respectively, with 11 bases between them. Germline lookup yields CDR1 MGHRA and CDR2 YSYEKL. CDR3 sequence: CASSQGEGMNTEAFF. The DNA for the CDR3 is TGCGCCAGCAGCCAGGGGGAGGGCATGAACACTGAAGCTTTCTTT.

The chain has TRBV24-1 and TRBJ2-2, with 11 bases identical to TRBD2. Germline V gene data show CDR1 as KGHDR and CDR2 as SFDVKD. Germline trimming cut 5 bases from V and 7 bases from J; bases unmatched to any gene: 8. CDR3 length: 16 residues. This CDR3 reads CATSALAGGSGGELFF. The CDR3 DNA is TGTGCCACCAGTGCGCTAGCGGGGGGATCGGGCGGGGAGCTGTTTTTT.

This chain joins TRBV18 and TRBJ1-1, with 8 bases fitting TRBD1. The ends lost 2 bases at V and 11 bases at J; junction bases unmatched: 10. Germline V gene sequence: CDR1 KGHSH, CDR2 LQKENI. This CDR3 has 14 amino acids. CDR3 coding DNA: TGTGCCAGCTCACCAACAGGGGGTTTAGAGTCGGCTTTCTTT. This encodes CASSPTGGLESAFF.

The gene calls are TRBV7-9 and TRBJ2-1, with TRBD2 as a possible D gene (5 bases). This CDR3 comprises 14 residues. V lost 7 bases and J 5 bases, leaving 15 bases between the germline ends. CDR1 is SEHNR, CDR2 FQNEAQ, per germline (reference sequence). The CDR3 DNA follows: TGTGCCAGCACCCTCCCAGTCGGGGACAATGAGCAGTTCTTC. Encoded protein: CASTLPVGDNEQFF.

The chain employs TRBV5-1 and TRBJ2-5, with TRBD1 identical over 9 bases. The J segment lost 5 bases and the V segment lost 2 bases, leaving 7 bases of the junction unmatched. The CDR3 contains 15 residues. In germline, CDR1 is SGHRS, CDR2 YFSETQ. The CDR3 spells CASSFGDREGETQYF. The CDR3 DNA is TGCGCCAGCAGCTTCGGGGACAGGGAAGGTGAGACCCAGTACTTC.

J is TRBJ2-7 and V is TRBV11-3; 12 nucleotides align to TRBD2. Germline V gives CDR1 SGHNT, CDR2 YENEEA. This CDR3 has 15 amino acids. Losses at the gene ends were 4 bases for V and 3 bases for J; bases not matched to a gene: 4. CDR3 in amino acids: CASSSVTSGSYEQYF. The CDR3 DNA reads TGTGCCAGCAGCTCTGTGACTAGCGGGAGCTACGAGCAGTACTTC.

The CDR3 region is CASSIRTATNEKLFF. The CDR3 DNA sequence: TGTGCCAGTAGTATACGGACAGCAACTAATGAAAAACTGTTTTTT. This rearrangement joins TRBV19 to TRBJ1-4; D possibly corresponds to TRBD1 (6 bases). Trimming removed 2 bases at V and 0 bases at J, with 7 bases between. The CDR3 is made up of 15 amino acids. Germline assignment: CDR1 LNHDA and CDR2 SQIVND (reference sequence).

This sequence joins TRBV10-1 and TRBJ1-5; D gene uncertain. The V and J ends lost 6 bases and 7 bases respectively, with 7 bases between them. CDR3 length equals 11 residues. The germline gives CDR1 WNHNN, CDR2 SYGVQD (reference sequence). The CDR3 nucleotides read TGCGCCAGCAGAACTGCGCAGCCCCAGCATTTT. This gives the protein CASRTAQPQHF.

The chain carries TRBV5-4 and TRBJ2-6; TRBD1 might be the D (6 bases). This CDR3 has 18 residues. V was cut by 3 bases and J by 3 bases, with 19 bases left in between. Germline loops: CDR1 SGHNT, CDR2 YYREEE (reference sequence). CDR3 protein: CASSSGNSGVSGANVLTF. As DNA, the CDR3 is TGTGCCAGCAGCTCGGGTAACTCAGGGGTGAGTGGGGCCAACGTCCTGACTTTC.

This chain uses TRBV29-1 with TRBJ1-3; D is unclear. Trimming took 5 bases from V and 1 from J, leaving 9 bases between them. The CDR3 length is 13 residues. The germline V gene has CDR1 SQVTM and CDR2 ANQGSEA. The CDR3 region is CSVQVVSGNTIYF. As DNA, the CDR3 is TGCAGCGTTCAGGTGGTTTCTGGAAACACCATATATTTT.

This chain joins TRBV10-3 and TRBJ2-5; 10 nucleotides align to TRBD1. Unmatched junction bases numbered 4, after V lost 4 bases and J lost 5 bases. Germline loops: CDR1 ENHRY, CDR2 SYGVKD. The CDR3 contains 14 residues. The CDR3 coding sequence is TGTGCCATCAGTGCTGACAGGGGGCGGGAGACCCAGTACTTC. Translation: CAISADRGRETQYF.

The count of this clone is one. The chain links TRBV2 to TRBJ1-2; D is perhaps TRBD1 (5 bases). The germline V gene has CDR1 SNHLY and CDR2 FYNNEI. The germline V and J ends were trimmed by 5 bases and 10 bases, with 17 bases remaining between them. The CDR3 runs to 13 residues. CDR3 in amino acids: CASSILGPADYTF. In DNA, the CDR3 is TGTGCCAGCAGTATCCTGGGGCCTGCGGACTACACCTTC.

This chain uses TRBV28 with TRBJ2-3; TRBD2 matches 12 bases. CDR1 and CDR2 from the germline V gene are MDHEN and SYDVKM. This CDR3 spans 19 amino acids. V was clipped by 5 bases and J by 1 base; unmatched bases: 13. The CDR3 DNA reads TGTGCCAGCAGTACGACTAGCGGGAGAAGAGGGGCGGGCACAGATACGCAGTATTTT. Protein: CASSTTSGRRGAGTDTQYF.

The rearrangement links TRBV6-5 to TRBJ1-1; D might be TRBD1 (6 bases). Germline-derived CDR1 and CDR2 are MNHEY and SVGAGI. The germline V and J ends were trimmed by 7 bases and 5 bases, with 14 bases remaining between them. The CDR3 consists of 13 residues. The CDR3 is CASTQGRKTEAFF. The CDR3 bases are TGTGCCAGCACACAGGGTCGGAAAACTGAAGCTTTCTTT.

This chain joins TRBV24-1 and TRBJ2-5; TRBD2 matches at 9 bases. Germline V CDR1 and CDR2: KGHDR, SFDVKD. CDR3 length: 16 amino acids. Trimming removed 5 bases from V and 5 bases from J; junction bases left unmatched: 11. The CDR3 region is CATSGVSGSLWETQYF. The CDR3 bases are TGTGCCACCAGTGGCGTTAGCGGGAGTCTCTGGGAGACCCAGTACTTC.

In this sample, this clone turned up once. This chain connects TRBV27 to TRBJ2-6; unclear D gene. CDR1 MNHEY and CDR2 SMNVEV come from the germline V gene (reference sequence). There are 13 residues in the CDR3. V gave up 6 bases and J gave up 0 bases, with 3 bases separating them. The CDR3 DNA reads as TGTGCCAGCAGCAACTCTGGGGCCAACGTCCTGACTTTC. Residues: CASSNSGANVLTF.

V is TRBV15 and J is TRBJ2-1; D uncertain. This CDR3 comprises 13 residues. Germline V gives CDR1 LNHNV, CDR2 YYDKDF (reference sequence). The germline V and J ends were trimmed by 5 bases and 5 bases, with 10 bases remaining between them. The CDR3 loop reads CATSRRANNEQFF. For the CDR3, the DNA is TGTGCCACCAGCCGGAGAGCAAACAATGAGCAGTTCTTC. The variable domain in full, with the rest retrieved from reference TRBV15 and TRBJ2-1, is DAMVIQNPRYQVTQFGKPVTLSCSQTLNHNVMYWYQQKSSQAPKLLFHYYDKDFNNEADTPDNFQSRRPNTSFCFLDIRSPGLGDTAMYLCATSRRANNEQFFGPGTRLTVL.

The chain uses TRBV7-2 and TRBJ1-5, with 9 bases that match TRBD1. J lost 2 bases, V lost 5 bases, and 7 bases had no gene match. Germline V gene lookup returns CDR1 SGHTA and CDR2 FQGNSA. This CDR3 region has 16 residues. The CDR3 DNA is TGTGCCAGCAGCCCGGGGACAGGGAGAGGCAATCAGCCCCAGCATTTT. Its translation is CASSPGTGRGNQPQHF. Using reference TRBV7-2 and TRBJ1-5 for the parts outside the CDR3, the full variable domain is GAGVSQSPSNKVTEKGKDVELRCDPISGHTALYWYRQSLGQGLEFLIYFQGNSAPDKSGLPSDRFSAERTGGSVSTLTIQRTQQEDSAVYLCASSPGTGRGNQPQHFGDGTRLSIL.

The V and J genes are TRBV4-3 and TRBJ1-5; the D is unclear. CDR3 length equals 15 residues. Looked up from germline, CDR1 is LGHNA and CDR2 is YSLEER. V lost 1 base to trimming and J lost 8 bases, with 15 bases between them. The CDR3 coding sequence is TGCGCCAGCAGCCAAGTCATGACCGGAGAAGAGCCCCAGCATTTT. The encoded protein is CASSQVMTGEEPQHF.

In the case of this clone: The sample carries other DNA sequences with the same CDR3. The V call is TRBV9, the J call TRBJ2-3, with TRBD2 identical over 11 bases. CDR1 and CDR2 from the germline V gene are SGDLS and YYNGEE. The length of the CDR3 is 16 residues. The V segment lost 3 bases and the J segment 2 bases; nucleotides outside the gene matches: 5. As DNA, the CDR3 is TGTGCCAGCAGCGGGGGGACTAGCGGACTCACAGATACGCAGTATTTT. This sequence encodes CASSGGTSGLTDTQYF.

V usage is TRBV5-1 and J usage is TRBJ2-3, with D tentatively TRBD2 (6 bases). Between the trimmed V and J ends, which lost 7 bases and 1 base, there was a span of 16 bases. The CDR3 sequence is 15 residues long. CDR1 is SGHRS and CDR2 is YFSETQ in the germline V gene. In DNA, the CDR3 is TGCGCCAGCGCCGACGGGACTTTTGGCACAGATACGCAGTATTTT. Its translation: CASADGTFGTDTQYF.

This clone was seen a handful of times. V usage is TRBV7-8 and J usage is TRBJ1-4; 7 bases line up with TRBD1. Germline V CDR1 and CDR2: SGHVS, FQNEAQ. The CDR3 contains 14 residues. V gave up 5 bases and J gave up 8 bases; unmatched junction bases: 8. The CDR3 region is CASSARDRKEKLFF. CDR3 DNA: TGTGCCAGCAGCGCCCGGGACAGAAAGGAAAAACTGTTTTTT.

The V call is TRBV3-1 (or the pseudogene TRBV3-2), the J call TRBJ2-1; tentatively, D is TRBD2 (7 bases). V was clipped by 0 bases and J by 2 bases, with 17 bases between them. Germline CDR1 reads LGHDT; CDR2 reads YNNKEL (reference sequence). The CDR3 runs to 18 residues. The CDR3 DNA reads TGTGCCAGCAGCCAAGATGCATCGGGGGGCGGCACCTACAATGAGCAGTTCTTC. As protein: CASSQDASGGGTYNEQFF.

The chain employs TRBV3-1 (or the pseudogene TRBV3-2) and TRBJ2-1, with TRBD2 matching over 10 bases. Germline V gene data show CDR1 as LGHDT and CDR2 as YNNKEL (reference sequence). There are 18 residues in the CDR3. J lost 8 bases, V lost 4 bases, and 17 bases had no gene match. The CDR3 loop is CASSPGGASGSIGHEQFF. As DNA, the CDR3 is TGTGCCAGCAGCCCTGGGGGAGCTAGCGGGAGTATCGGCCATGAGCAGTTCTTC.

The CDR3 loop reads CASSLPPGEQYF. CDR3 sequence (DNA): TGTGCCAGCAGCTTACCCCCCGGCGAGCAGTACTTC. The chain has TRBV7-9 and TRBJ2-7; no firm D call. In germline, CDR1 is SEHNR, CDR2 FQNEAQ (reference sequence). CDR3 length equals 12 residues. V lost 2 bases and J lost 6, with 8 bases in between.

The chain joins TRBV5-5 to TRBJ1-1; 10 bases map to TRBD1. Germline V gene data show CDR1 as SGHKS and CDR2 as YYEKEE (reference sequence). V lost 3 bases and J lost 0; bases outside the gene matches: 5. The CDR3 is 16 residues long. CDR3 nucleotide sequence: TGTGCCAGCAGCTGGGGGACAGGGGTTGTGAACACTGAAGCTTTCTTT. Its translation is CASSWGTGVVNTEAFF.